This passage covers 12 T cell receptor beta chains from one sample sequenced in a study of blood T cell repertoires in COVID-19. Profiling relied on immunoSEQ multiplex PCR, and the TCRdb table lists in-frame clones only, not all of them. Of under 150,000 clones detected, around 88% appear once; the ten largest clones hold about 28%. The specimen was peripheral blood. The receptors derive from a human donor in a cohort sampled during active COVID-19.

CDR3 nucleotides: TGCGCCAGCAGCTTCTCGGGAGTTAATGAAAAACTGTTTTTT. Translated: CASSFSGVNEKLFF. This rearrangement joins TRBV5-1 to TRBJ1-4; D is undetermined. Germline assignment: CDR1 SGHRS and CDR2 YFSETQ. V dropped 2 bases and J dropped 4 bases, with 9 bases sitting between them. The CDR3 sequence is 14 residues long.

This sequence joins TRBV7-2 and TRBJ1-2; possible D gene TRBD1, 6 bases. This CDR3 spans 13 amino acids. Trimming left V 2 bases short and J 9 bases short, with 13 bases between. The germline CDR1 and CDR2 sequences are SGHTA and FQGNSA. The CDR3 DNA sequence: TGTGCCAGCAGCTTATGGGGTGACAGGAGCTACACCTTC. It encodes CASSLWGDRSYTF.

V usage is TRBV5-1 and J usage is TRBJ2-5; D unresolved. Germline loops: CDR1 SGHRS, CDR2 YFSETQ. V lost 4 bases and J 2 bases, leaving 9 bases between the germline ends. This CDR3 contains 13 residues. The CDR3 is CASSRGTQETQYF. In DNA, the CDR3 is TGCGCCAGCAGCCGAGGTACACAAGAGACCCAGTACTTC.

The genes are TRBV27 and TRBJ2-7; no clear D gene. Trimming took off 8 bases at V and 3 bases at J, with 8 bases between the two ends. CDR1 is MNHEY and CDR2 is SMNVEV in the germline V gene (reference sequence). The CDR3 sequence is 11 residues long. CDR3 protein: CASGPFYEQYF. Here the CDR3 DNA reads TGTGCCAGCGGCCCCTTCTACGAGCAGTACTTC.

The chain combines TRBV6-5 with TRBJ2-2, with 7 nucleotides matching TRBD2. The germline CDR1 and CDR2 sequences are MNHEY and SVGAGI. The CDR3 loop spans 14 amino acids. Germline trimming cut 10 bases from V and 2 bases from J; bases unmatched to any gene: 7. This chain's CDR3 is CATRGRGNTGELFF. The CDR3 coding sequence is TGTGCCACCCGGGGGAGGGGAAACACCGGGGAGCTGTTTTTT.

The genes are TRBV12-3 or TRBV12-4 and TRBJ1-3; D unresolved. Trimming pared 6 bases from V and 4 bases from J, leaving 4 bases between. CDR3 length: 11 amino acids. The CDR3 spells CASSRGNTIYF. The DNA for the CDR3 is TGTGCCAGCAGCCGGGGAAACACCATATATTTT.

The chain is built from TRBV27 and TRBJ2-1; D is perhaps TRBD2 (6 bases). Germline V gives CDR1 MNHEY, CDR2 SMNVEV (reference sequence). Trimming left V 6 bases short and J 6 bases short, with 12 bases between. CDR3 length: 13 amino acids. The CDR3 is CASRLIGGNEQFF. Here the CDR3 DNA reads TGTGCCAGCAGGCTTATCGGGGGCAATGAGCAGTTCTTC.

This clone was picked up a small number of times. The chain is built from TRBV19 and TRBJ1-5; D possibly corresponds to TRBD1 (5 bases). Germline CDR1 and CDR2: LNHDA and SQIVND (reference sequence). This CDR3 contains 14 residues. V was shortened by 1 base and J by 9 bases, with 13 bases between the two germline ends. The CDR3 sequence is CASSIGQGPWPQHF. The CDR3 coding sequence is TGTGCCAGTAGTATAGGGCAGGGCCCGTGGCCCCAGCATTTT.

As DNA, the CDR3 is TGTGCCTGGAGTGACAGGGTTCCCAACGAGCAGTACTTC. Translating gives CAWSDRVPNEQYF. The chain couples TRBV30 to TRBJ2-7, with D possibly TRBD1 on 6 matching bases. Deletions cut 1 base from V and 5 bases from J, with 12 bases between. The CDR3 is 13 amino acids. Germline values: CDR1 GTSNPN, CDR2 SVGIG (reference sequence).

The chain carries TRBV15 and TRBJ1-1; no firm D call. The CDR3 totals 15 residues. The V end lost 1 base, the J end lost 1 base, and 10 bases lay between the germline ends. Germline loops: CDR1 LNHNV, CDR2 YYDKDF (reference sequence). CDR3 DNA: TGTGCCACCAGCAGAGTACGTGAGGGGAACACTGAAGCTTTCTTT. Translated: CATSRVREGNTEAFF.

This chain connects TRBV5-6 to TRBJ2-7; TRBD2 aligns across 9 bases. The germline CDR1 and CDR2 sequences are SGHDT and YYEEEE. The V gene end was trimmed by 5 bases and the J gene end by 2 bases; junction bases not matched to a gene: 8. The CDR3 contains 15 residues. CDR3 bases: TGTGCCAGCAGGCCTAGCGGGGTGCCCCCCTACGAGCAGTACTTC. It is translated as CASRPSGVPPYEQYF. Supplemented by reference TRBV5-6 and TRBJ2-7, the full variable domain reads DAGVTQSPTHLIKTRGQQVTLRCSPKSGHDTVSWYQQALGQGPQFIFQYYEEEERQRGNFPDRFSGHQFPNYSSELNVNALLLGDSALYLCASRPSGVPPYEQYFGPGTRLTVT.

This clone was detected once. The chain employs TRBV30 and TRBJ2-5; possible D gene TRBD1, 6 bases. The CDR3 has 14 residues. CDR1 is GTSNPN and CDR2 is SVGIG in the germline V gene (reference sequence). Trimming cost V 2 bases and J 1 base, with 11 bases left between them. The CDR3 is CAWSIGQTQETQYF. In DNA, the CDR3 is TGTGCCTGGAGTATCGGACAGACCCAAGAGACCCAGTACTTC.